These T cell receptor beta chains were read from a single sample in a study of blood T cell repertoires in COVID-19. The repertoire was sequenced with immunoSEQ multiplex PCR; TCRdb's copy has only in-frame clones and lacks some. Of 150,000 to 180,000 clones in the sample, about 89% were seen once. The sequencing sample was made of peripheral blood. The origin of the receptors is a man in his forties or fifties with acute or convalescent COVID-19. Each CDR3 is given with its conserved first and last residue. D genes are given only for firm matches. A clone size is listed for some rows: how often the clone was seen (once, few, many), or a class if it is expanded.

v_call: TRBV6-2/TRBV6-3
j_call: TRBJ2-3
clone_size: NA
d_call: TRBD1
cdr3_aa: CASNPGGGTDTQYF
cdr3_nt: TGTGCCAGCAACCCAGGGGGCGGTACAGATACGCAGTATTTT

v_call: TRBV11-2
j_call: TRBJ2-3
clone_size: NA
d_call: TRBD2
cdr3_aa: CASSLDPGLAAQYF
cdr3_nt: TGTGCCAGCAGCTTAGACCCTGGACTAGCAGCGCAGTATTTT

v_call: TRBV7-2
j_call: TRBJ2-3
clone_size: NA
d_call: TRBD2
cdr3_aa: CASRPPLGLAGRHQDTQYF
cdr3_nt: TGTGCCAGCAGACCCCCCCTGGGGTTAGCGGGGCGCCACCAGGATACGCAGTATTTT

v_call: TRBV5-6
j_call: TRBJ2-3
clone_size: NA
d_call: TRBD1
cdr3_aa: CASSSGQGRTDTQYF
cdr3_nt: TGTGCCAGCAGCTCGGGACAGGGGCGCACAGATACGCAGTATTTT

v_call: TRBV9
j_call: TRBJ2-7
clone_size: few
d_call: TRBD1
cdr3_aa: CASSAGTGGRYEQYF
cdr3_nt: TGTGCCAGCAGCGCGGGGACAGGGGGACGCTACGAGCAGTACTTC

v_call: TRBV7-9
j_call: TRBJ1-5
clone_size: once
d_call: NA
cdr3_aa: CASSPWREGQPQHF
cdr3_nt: TGTGCCAGCAGCCCATGGAGGGAGGGACAGCCCCAGCATTTT

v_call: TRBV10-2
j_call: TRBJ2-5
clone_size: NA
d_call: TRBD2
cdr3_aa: CASRNPELAGGATQYF
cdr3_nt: TGCGCCAGCCGAAACCCCGAATTAGCGGGAGGGGCGACCCAGTACTTC

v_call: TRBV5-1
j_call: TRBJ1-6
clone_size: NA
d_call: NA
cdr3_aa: CASSSDSPQSPLHF
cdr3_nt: TGCGCCAGCAGCTCGGACAGTCCGCAGTCACCCCTCCACTTT

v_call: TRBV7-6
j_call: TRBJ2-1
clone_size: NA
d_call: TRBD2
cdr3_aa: CASSLGLAGRGSEQFF
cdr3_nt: TGTGCCAGCAGCCTCGGACTAGCGGGACGCGGTAGTGAGCAGTTCTTC

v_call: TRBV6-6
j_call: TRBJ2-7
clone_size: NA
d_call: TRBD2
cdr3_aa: CASSYSLAGAYEQYF
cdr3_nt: TGTGCCAGCAGTTACTCACTAGCGGGTGCCTACGAGCAGTACTTC

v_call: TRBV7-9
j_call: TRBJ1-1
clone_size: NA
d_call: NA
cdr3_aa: CASSLSAVMNTEAFF
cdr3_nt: TGTGCCAGCAGCTTATCCGCAGTAATGAACACTGAAGCTTTCTTT

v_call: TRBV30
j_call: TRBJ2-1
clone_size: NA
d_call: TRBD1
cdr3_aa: CAWDRGTPWGNEQFF
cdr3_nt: TGTGCCTGGGACAGGGGAACCCCCTGGGGGAATGAGCAGTTCTTC

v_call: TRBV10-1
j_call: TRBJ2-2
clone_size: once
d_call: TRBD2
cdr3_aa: CANGTSGRVNTGELFF
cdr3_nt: TGCGCCAACGGGACTAGCGGGAGGGTAAACACCGGGGAGCTGTTTTTT

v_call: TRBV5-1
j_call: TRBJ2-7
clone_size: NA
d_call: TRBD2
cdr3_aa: CASSWGTSEDYEQYF
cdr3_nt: TGCGCCAGCAGCTGGGGGACTAGCGAAGACTACGAGCAGTACTTC

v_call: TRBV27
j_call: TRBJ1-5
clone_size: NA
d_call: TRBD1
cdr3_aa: CASRRTGLNQPQHF
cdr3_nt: TGTGCCAGCAGGCGGACAGGGCTCAATCAGCCCCAGCATTTT

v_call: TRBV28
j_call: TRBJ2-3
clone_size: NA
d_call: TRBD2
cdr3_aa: CATESGTSGSTDTQYF
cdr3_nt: TGTGCCACCGAATCCGGGACTAGCGGAAGCACAGATACGCAGTATTTT

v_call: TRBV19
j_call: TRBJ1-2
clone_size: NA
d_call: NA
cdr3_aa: CASSPGQGYGYTF
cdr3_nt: TGTGCCAGTTCCCCCGGGCAGGGTTATGGCTACACCTTC

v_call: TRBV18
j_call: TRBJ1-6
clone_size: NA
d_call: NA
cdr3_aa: CASSQENNSPLHF
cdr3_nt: TGTGCCAGCTCACAAGAGAATAATTCACCCCTCCACTTT

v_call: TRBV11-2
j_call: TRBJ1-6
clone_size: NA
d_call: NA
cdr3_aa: CASSLGGLSNSYNSPLHF
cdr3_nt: TGTGCCAGCAGCTTAGGGGGACTTTCCAACTCCTATAATTCACCCCTCCACTTT